This T cell receptor beta chain was captured by sequencing in a study of T cells in localized non-small cell lung cancer. Findings and caveats of the study: As only one tumor region underwent sequencing, heterogeneity remains possible. Out of the top 100 tumor clones, a median roughly 52 were seen in adjacent lung. Greater T cell density in blood accompanied longer overall survival. The study found T cell clonality highest in uninvolved adjacent lung, above tumor.

To note about this clone: Antigen unknown.

Per the germline V gene, CDR1 is SGHNT and CDR2 is YENEEA. V shed 5 bases and J 4 bases; nucleotides not matched to a gene: 6. This CDR3 region has 15 residues. Libraries were prepared by immunoSEQ multiplex PCR; TCRdb keeps only in-frame clonotypes and omits some of them. In the table there are about 53,000 clones, approximately 88% of which are singletons. This sample comprised peripheral blood mononuclear cells, obtained before any cancer treatment. The sequence was obtained from a man between 40 and 69 years old with stage III lung adenocarcinoma. V is TRBV11-3 and J is TRBJ2-3; 10 bases map to TRBD1. Here the CDR3 reads CASSSMGQGSDTQYF. The CDR3 coding sequence is TGTGCCAGCAGCAGCATGGGACAGGGGTCAGATACGCAGTATTTT.